The rows below give T cell receptor beta chains drawn from one sample of a study of blood T cell repertoires in COVID-19. Assay: immunoSEQ multiplex PCR; the TCRdb copy retains only in-frame clones and omits some. The sample has some 40,000 clones; 88% are singletons. The sample taken for sequencing was peripheral blood. Source of these receptors: a human donor in a cohort sampled during active COVID-19. CDR3s include the opening cysteine and the closing phenylalanine or tryptophan. D genes are given only for firm matches.

J gene: TRBJ1-6; V gene: TRBV11-2; D gene: -; CDR3 protein: CASSPGNNNSPLHF
J gene: TRBJ2-5; V gene: TRBV6-5; D gene: TRBD1; CDR3 protein: CASSWGTGRKTQYF
J gene: TRBJ2-5; V gene: TRBV28; D gene: -; CDR3 protein: CASSPRRGGQYF
J gene: TRBJ2-7; V gene: TRBV18; D gene: TRBD1; CDR3 protein: CASSPPMGQDNYEQYF
J gene: TRBJ2-2; V gene: TRBV11-1; D gene: TRBD2; CDR3 protein: CASSLSGSHTGELFF
J gene: TRBJ1-1; V gene: TRBV11-3; D gene: TRBD1; CDR3 protein: CASSLGTGIAEAFF
J gene: TRBJ2-7; V gene: TRBV27; D gene: -; CDR3 protein: CASSLWAGKTIYEQYF
J gene: TRBJ1-2; V gene: TRBV21-1; D gene: -; CDR3 protein: CASTVTYGYTF
J gene: TRBJ2-2; V gene: TRBV7-9; D gene: -; CDR3 protein: CASRQRQVTGELFF
J gene: TRBJ2-2; V gene: TRBV30; D gene: TRBD2; CDR3 protein: CAWMASGRSWTGELFF
J gene: TRBJ2-5; V gene: TRBV28; D gene: TRBD2; CDR3 protein: CASTSGRAGVKTQYF
J gene: TRBJ2-5; V gene: TRBV3-1/TRBV3-2; D gene: TRBD2; CDR3 protein: CASSPGGGDQETQYF
J gene: TRBJ2-5; V gene: TRBV4-1; D gene: TRBD2; CDR3 protein: CASRRTSASQETQYF
J gene: TRBJ2-7; V gene: TRBV6-2/TRBV6-3; D gene: TRBD2; CDR3 protein: CASSRLAGAYEQYF
J gene: TRBJ1-3; V gene: TRBV24-1; D gene: -; CDR3 protein: CATQSPGGNTIYF
J gene: TRBJ1-5; V gene: TRBV11-2; D gene: TRBD1; CDR3 protein: CASSLGDRESQPQHF
J gene: TRBJ1-5; V gene: TRBV6-6; D gene: -; CDR3 protein: CASTYGVYNQPQHF
J gene: TRBJ1-4; V gene: TRBV27; D gene: TRBD1; CDR3 protein: CASSYLRTGMNEKLFF
J gene: TRBJ2-7; V gene: TRBV15; D gene: -; CDR3 protein: CATSRGTLYEQYF
J gene: TRBJ2-1; V gene: TRBV9; D gene: TRBD2; CDR3 protein: CASAGGKEDTYNEQFF
J gene: TRBJ1-1; V gene: TRBV5-1; D gene: TRBD1; CDR3 protein: CASSLEPTGGAGVANTEAFF
J gene: TRBJ1-4; V gene: TRBV20-1; D gene: TRBD1; CDR3 protein: CSASLGGMLFF
J gene: TRBJ2-7; V gene: TRBV28; D gene: -; CDR3 protein: CATGLPVYEQYF
J gene: TRBJ2-7; V gene: TRBV18; D gene: TRBD1; CDR3 protein: CASSPRETGTSEQYF
J gene: TRBJ1-2; V gene: TRBV2; D gene: -; CDR3 protein: CASSEAPGGQGYGYTF
J gene: TRBJ2-7; V gene: TRBV9; D gene: -; CDR3 protein: CASSVDGFRYEQYF
J gene: TRBJ1-2; V gene: TRBV5-4; D gene: TRBD1; CDR3 protein: CASTPRQGADYGYTF
J gene: TRBJ2-7; V gene: TRBV5-4; D gene: TRBD2; CDR3 protein: CASSPEPSGAYEQYF
J gene: TRBJ2-4; V gene: TRBV1; D gene: -; CDR3 protein: CTSSPDRGQTVIQYF
J gene: TRBJ2-3; V gene: TRBV11-3; D gene: -; CDR3 protein: CASSLGGATDTQYF
J gene: TRBJ1-1; V gene: TRBV25-1; D gene: TRBD1; CDR3 protein: CASSEFGQGSMNTEAFF
J gene: TRBJ2-7; V gene: TRBV18; D gene: -; CDR3 protein: CASSPGRGGYEQYF
J gene: TRBJ2-5; V gene: TRBV27; D gene: TRBD2; CDR3 protein: CASSSGRLLGETQYF
J gene: TRBJ1-1; V gene: TRBV3-1/TRBV3-2; D gene: -; CDR3 protein: CASSQGTATLEAFF
J gene: TRBJ2-1; V gene: TRBV4-2; D gene: TRBD2; CDR3 protein: CASSPRPSGQSYNEQFF
J gene: TRBJ1-4; V gene: TRBV4-1; D gene: -; CDR3 protein: CASSQPGQKRAATNEKLFF
J gene: TRBJ2-1; V gene: TRBV29-1; D gene: -; CDR3 protein: CSVDYYNEQFF
J gene: TRBJ2-7; V gene: TRBV4-1; D gene: TRBD2; CDR3 protein: CASSQDSSGSRYEQYF
J gene: TRBJ2-1; V gene: TRBV27; D gene: -; CDR3 protein: CASSPLTYNEQFF
J gene: TRBJ2-1; V gene: TRBV29-1; D gene: -; CDR3 protein: CSAGGSTEDGSSYNEQFF
J gene: TRBJ2-7; V gene: TRBV6-5; D gene: -; CDR3 protein: CASSSVYEQYF
J gene: TRBJ1-6; V gene: TRBV10-3; D gene: -; CDR3 protein: CAISESMDGGRSPLHF
J gene: TRBJ1-2; V gene: TRBV30; D gene: -; CDR3 protein: CAWSVGGGGSGYTF
J gene: TRBJ2-7; V gene: TRBV27; D gene: TRBD1; CDR3 protein: CASRGGNYEQYF
J gene: TRBJ1-2; V gene: TRBV27; D gene: TRBD1; CDR3 protein: CASSFLGARGDGYTF
J gene: TRBJ1-2; V gene: TRBV9; D gene: TRBD1; CDR3 protein: CASSVDRQGGSGYTF
J gene: TRBJ2-7; V gene: TRBV30; D gene: -; CDR3 protein: CAWSPRLGVLHEQYF
J gene: TRBJ2-3; V gene: TRBV9; D gene: TRBD2; CDR3 protein: CASSVSGTSEDTQYF
J gene: TRBJ2-7; V gene: TRBV27; D gene: -; CDR3 protein: CASSLVWTQPYEQYF
J gene: TRBJ2-1; V gene: TRBV5-1; D gene: -; CDR3 protein: CASSRDYNEQFF
J gene: TRBJ2-1; V gene: TRBV4-2; D gene: TRBD2; CDR3 protein: CASSQEGAGGLYNEQFF
J gene: TRBJ2-7; V gene: TRBV28; D gene: TRBD1; CDR3 protein: CASSEPGQGGYEQYF
J gene: TRBJ2-3; V gene: TRBV24-1; D gene: -; CDR3 protein: CATSDYRADTQYF
J gene: TRBJ2-1; V gene: TRBV5-6; D gene: TRBD2; CDR3 protein: CASSSPGGYNEQFF
J gene: TRBJ2-3; V gene: TRBV10-3; D gene: -; CDR3 protein: CAISESNGKDTQYF
J gene: TRBJ2-5; V gene: TRBV12-3/TRBV12-4; D gene: -; CDR3 protein: CASSLGLGVTQYF
J gene: TRBJ2-7; V gene: TRBV21-1; D gene: -; CDR3 protein: CANQNPPTRTFNEQYF